This record covers a single T cell receptor beta chain. Its target is not known. The sample originates from a study of cytomegalovirus exposure and HLA in healthy donors. Study findings and constraints: For most subjects, TCR beta sequences were reported to predict HLA-A and HLA-B alleles with accuracy. TRBV6-2, TRBV6-3 and other indistinguishable V segments were excluded. Several of the most significant clusters appeared, in a later analysis, to be linked to common viral pathogens.

CDR3 length: 15 residues. V was cut by 1 base and J by 1 base, with 13 bases left in between. Germline CDR1 and CDR2: GTSNPN and SVGIG (reference sequence). Vbeta (60) and Jbeta (13) primers were used in the PCR. TCRdb's table, derived via immunoSEQ multiplex PCR, lists solely in-frame clones and lacks some. The table lists 130,000 to 150,000 clones, 70% to 85% of them singletons. This sequence joins TRBV30 and TRBJ1-1, with D tentatively TRBD1 (5 bases). This TCR was recovered from a woman in her sixties or seventies in good health and CMV-seropositive. The material sequenced was PBMCs. The CDR3 bases are TGTGCCTGGAGTGCCCGTACGGACAAGAACACTGAAGCTTTCTTT. Its translation is CAWSARTDKNTEAFF.